One T cell receptor beta chain is described in this entry. This clonotype was seen a handful of times. Its antigen is currently not known. Base qualities are not at hand, and no much larger clone is one base apart. Library construction relied on RACE. Sequencing took place on a NextSeq 500. Library preparation attached unique molecular identifiers to individual cDNA molecules for quantitative, reproducible TCR counting. From each blood RNA sample, both TCR alpha and TCR beta chains were sequenced. As for the original processing: A median of about 87,000 TCRs per sample was observed, with a range of 23,224 to 690,600. V, J and CDR3 annotation of the TCR reads was carried out using the Decombinator software suite. For PS versus PT1 abundance plots, all samples were subsampled to the same number of TCRs (28,000). Expanded TCRs were defined as absent before sensitization and observed at least eight times at the 2-week time point. TCRdb's own reprocessing of the public reads used fastp at Q25 and MiXCR and kept productive beta chains. Each CDR3 protein gets just one entry, which takes the most common genes and DNA from the rows behind it. For this entry, the V and J calls and clone size follow TCRdb and not the study's own pipeline. The sample includes 95,000 to 100,000 distinct CDR3 sequences, with 10% to 14% observed a single time. About 3% of the sample is in the top ten clones.

The CDR3 runs 14 amino acids, cysteine and phenylalanine included. Of all the DNA, just the CDR3 is kept, 42 bases in frame from base 1. V loses 4 bases, J loses 1 base, and the germline ends lie 11 bases apart. From the germline V gene, CDR1 is SQVTM and CDR2 is ANQGSEA. This record belongs to a study of human T cells and chemical hapten exposure (dated by TCRdb to 2020 to 2023). Context from the whole study: For sensitization, 2% DPC in acetone was applied to a roughly 2 cm by roughly 2 cm area of upper inner arm skin. Patients additionally received weekly therapeutic DPC doses to the scalp throughout the approximately 25-week study period. Patch testing on the upper back used Finn chambers containing 0.01% DPC, with scoring done after 6 days according to International Contact Dermatitis Research Group standards. Alopecia areata with under or over 50% scalp involvement, alopecia totalis and alopecia universalis were represented in the patient cohort, which was mostly female. Libraries were combined into a pool for sequencing, and differences in TCR yield between samples came mainly from small differences in library volumes within the pool. In alopecia patients, the study followed how the peripheral blood TCR repertoire changed in vivo over primary and secondary sensitization to diphenylcyclopropenone (DPC), a hapten. Blood was sampled from patients pre-sensitization (week 0) and at 2, 6 and about 24 weeks after DPC sensitization. Some 29 alopecia patients gave blood for TCR sequencing at one to four time points (pre-sensitization, 2, 6 and 24 weeks).

The investigation overall reported the following: Significantly more large CDR3 similarity clusters were formed by expanded TCRs than by pre-sensitization or healthy control sets, consistent with antigen-driven responses. The number of PT1 expanded TCRs positively correlated with patch test score, significant at thresholds 8, 16 and 32 but not 4. DPC sensitization did not change the number of TCRs with a frequency above 1 in 1000, and there was no evidence of changes in global repertoire structure. Because every patient had alopecia, a presumed autoimmune disease, the patients' immune response might differ from that of healthy individuals. After repeated subsampling, the strength of the expansion versus patch-test correlation and the threshold at which it became significant changed.

Sample time point, as interpreted from the label and publication: pre-sensitization, week 0. The sample's treatment or condition label, in plain terms: therapeutic diphenylcyclopropenone sensitization with weekly scalp DPC. At each patch-test visit, blood was drawn before the patch test was applied. Patients were eligible if aged 18 to 70, diagnosed with alopecia and judged suitable for DPC therapy, and pregnant patients were excluded. Total RNA was isolated from unfractionated whole blood collected in Tempus Blood RNA tubes. The clonotype was recovered from a woman aged 55-70 years with alopecia areata. Some clones in this sample may be carry-over from other donors' samples. The chain joins TRBV29-1 to TRBJ2-4; confidence is insufficient to name the D gene. This specimen consisted of whole blood, obtained in connection with sensitization to the hapten diphenylcyclopropenone (DPC). The encoded CDR3 is CSVGGVGAKNIQYF. The DNA sequence follows: TGCAGCGTTGGGGGTGTAGGGGCCAAAAACATTCAGTACTTC.